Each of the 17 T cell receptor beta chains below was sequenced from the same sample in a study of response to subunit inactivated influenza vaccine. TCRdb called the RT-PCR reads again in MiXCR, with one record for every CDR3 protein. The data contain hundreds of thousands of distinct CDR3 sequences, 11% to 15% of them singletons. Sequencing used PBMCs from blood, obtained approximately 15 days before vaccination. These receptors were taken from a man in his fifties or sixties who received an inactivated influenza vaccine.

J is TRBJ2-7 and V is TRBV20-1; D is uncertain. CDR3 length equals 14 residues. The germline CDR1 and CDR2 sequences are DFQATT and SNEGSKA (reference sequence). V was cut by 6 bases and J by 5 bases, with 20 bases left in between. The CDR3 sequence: CSAAPIGPGNEQYF. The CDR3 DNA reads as TGCAGTGCCGCACCCATCGGGCCCGGCAACGAGCAGTACTTC.

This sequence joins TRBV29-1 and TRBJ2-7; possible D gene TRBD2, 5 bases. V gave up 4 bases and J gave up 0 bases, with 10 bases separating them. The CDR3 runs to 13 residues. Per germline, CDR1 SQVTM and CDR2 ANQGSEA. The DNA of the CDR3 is TGCAGCGTTGGTTGGGGAGCCTCCTACGAGCAGTACTTC. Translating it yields CSVGWGASYEQYF.

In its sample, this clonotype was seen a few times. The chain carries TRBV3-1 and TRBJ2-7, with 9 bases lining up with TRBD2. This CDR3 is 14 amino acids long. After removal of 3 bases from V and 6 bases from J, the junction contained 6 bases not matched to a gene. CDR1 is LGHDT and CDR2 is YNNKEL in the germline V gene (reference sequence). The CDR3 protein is CASSQAGGAVEQYF. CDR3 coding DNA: TGTGCCAGCAGCCAGGCGGGGGGGGCCGTCGAGCAGTACTTC.

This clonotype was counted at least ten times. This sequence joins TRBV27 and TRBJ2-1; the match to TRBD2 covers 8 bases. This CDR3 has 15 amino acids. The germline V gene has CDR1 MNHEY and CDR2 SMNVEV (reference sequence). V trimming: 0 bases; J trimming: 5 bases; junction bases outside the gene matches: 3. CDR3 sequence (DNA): TGTGCCAGCAGTTTATCCGGGAGGGTTAACAATGAGCAGTTCTTC. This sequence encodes CASSLSGRVNNEQFF.

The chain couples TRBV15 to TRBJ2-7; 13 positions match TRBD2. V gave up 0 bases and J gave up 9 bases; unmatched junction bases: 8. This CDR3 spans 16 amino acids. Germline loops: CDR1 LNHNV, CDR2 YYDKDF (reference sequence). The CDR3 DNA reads TGTGCCACCAGCAGAGATCTAGGGACTAGCGGGAAGGGGCAGTACTTC. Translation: CATSRDLGTSGKGQYF.

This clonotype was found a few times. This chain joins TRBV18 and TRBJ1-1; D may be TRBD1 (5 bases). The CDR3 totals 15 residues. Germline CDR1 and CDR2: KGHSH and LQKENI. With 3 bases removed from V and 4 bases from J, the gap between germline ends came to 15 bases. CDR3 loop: CASSPRRGVGTEAFF. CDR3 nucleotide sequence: TGTGCCAGCTCACCTAGGCGGGGGGTTGGCACTGAAGCTTTCTTT.

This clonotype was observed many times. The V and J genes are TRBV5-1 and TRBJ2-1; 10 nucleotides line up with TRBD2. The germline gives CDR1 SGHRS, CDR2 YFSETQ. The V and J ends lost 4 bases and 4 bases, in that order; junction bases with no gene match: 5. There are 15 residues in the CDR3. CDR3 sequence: CASSDPGLAYNEQFF. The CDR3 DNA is TGCGCCAGCAGCGATCCGGGACTAGCGTACAATGAGCAGTTCTTC.

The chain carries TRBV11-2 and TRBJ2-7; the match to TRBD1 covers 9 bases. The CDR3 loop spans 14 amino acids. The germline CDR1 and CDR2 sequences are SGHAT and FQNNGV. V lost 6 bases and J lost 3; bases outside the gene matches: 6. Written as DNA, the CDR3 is TGTGCCAGCAGGAACCGGGACAGGGTCTACGAGCAGTACTTC. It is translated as CASRNRDRVYEQYF.

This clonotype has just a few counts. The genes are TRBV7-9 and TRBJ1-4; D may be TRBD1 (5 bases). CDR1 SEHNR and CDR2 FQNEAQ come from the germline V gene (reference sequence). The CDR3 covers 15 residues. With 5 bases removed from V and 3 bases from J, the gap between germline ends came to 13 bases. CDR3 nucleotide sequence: TGTGCCAGCAGCGCTACCGGGACGGCTAATGAAAAACTGTTTTTT. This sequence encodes CASSATGTANEKLFF.

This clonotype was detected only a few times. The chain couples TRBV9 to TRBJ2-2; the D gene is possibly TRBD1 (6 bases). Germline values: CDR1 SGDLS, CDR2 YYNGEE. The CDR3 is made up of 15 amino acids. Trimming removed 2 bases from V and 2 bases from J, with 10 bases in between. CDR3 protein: CASSVAGENTGELFF. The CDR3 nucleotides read TGTGCCAGCAGCGTGGCAGGGGAAAACACCGGGGAGCTGTTTTTT.

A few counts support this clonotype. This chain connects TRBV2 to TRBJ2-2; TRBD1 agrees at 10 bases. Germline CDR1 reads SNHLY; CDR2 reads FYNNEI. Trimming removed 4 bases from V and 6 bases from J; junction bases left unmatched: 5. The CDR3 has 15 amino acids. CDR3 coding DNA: TGTGCCAGCAGTGGGGGACAGGGGAGGTCCGGGGAGCTGTTTTTT. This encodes CASSGGQGRSGELFF. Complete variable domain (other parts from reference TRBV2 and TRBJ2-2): EPEVTQTPSHQVTQMGQEVILRCVPISNHLYFYWYRQILGQKVEFLVSFYNNEISEKSEIFDDQFSVERPDGSNFTLKIRSTKLEDSAMYFCASSGGQGRSGELFFGEGSRLTVL.

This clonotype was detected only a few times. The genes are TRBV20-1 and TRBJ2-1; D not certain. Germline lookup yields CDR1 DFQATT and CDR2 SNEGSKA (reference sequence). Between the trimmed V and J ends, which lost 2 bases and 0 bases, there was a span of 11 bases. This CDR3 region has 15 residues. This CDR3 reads CSARFPSRSYNEQFF. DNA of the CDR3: TGCAGTGCTAGATTCCCCAGCCGCTCCTACAATGAGCAGTTCTTC.

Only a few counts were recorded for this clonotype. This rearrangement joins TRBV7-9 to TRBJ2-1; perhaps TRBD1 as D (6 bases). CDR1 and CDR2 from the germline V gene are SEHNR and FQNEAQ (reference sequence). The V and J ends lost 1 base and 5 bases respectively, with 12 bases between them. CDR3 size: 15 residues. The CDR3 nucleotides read TGTGCCAGCAGCTTAGGCACAGGGACCGACAATGAGCAGTTCTTC. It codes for CASSLGTGTDNEQFF.

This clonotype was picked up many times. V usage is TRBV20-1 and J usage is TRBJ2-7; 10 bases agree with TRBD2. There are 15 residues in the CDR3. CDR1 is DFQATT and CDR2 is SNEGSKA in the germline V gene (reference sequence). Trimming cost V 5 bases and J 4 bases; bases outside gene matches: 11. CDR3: CSARGASGSMYEQYF. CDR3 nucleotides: TGCAGTGCTCGAGGGGCTAGCGGGAGTATGTACGAGCAGTACTTC.

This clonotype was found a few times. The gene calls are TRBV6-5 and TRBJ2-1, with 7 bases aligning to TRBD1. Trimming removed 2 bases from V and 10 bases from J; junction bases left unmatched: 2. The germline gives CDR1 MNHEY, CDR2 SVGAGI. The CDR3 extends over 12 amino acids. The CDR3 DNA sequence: TGTGCCAGCAGTTACGACAGGGTAGAGCAGTTCTTC. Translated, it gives CASSYDRVEQFF.

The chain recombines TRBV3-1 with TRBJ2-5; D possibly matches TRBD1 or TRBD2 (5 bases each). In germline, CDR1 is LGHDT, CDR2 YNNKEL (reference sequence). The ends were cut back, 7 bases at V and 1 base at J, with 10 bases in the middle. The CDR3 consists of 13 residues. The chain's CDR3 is CASTRGPQETQYF. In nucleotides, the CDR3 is TGTGCCAGCACCCGGGGACCCCAAGAGACCCAGTACTTC.

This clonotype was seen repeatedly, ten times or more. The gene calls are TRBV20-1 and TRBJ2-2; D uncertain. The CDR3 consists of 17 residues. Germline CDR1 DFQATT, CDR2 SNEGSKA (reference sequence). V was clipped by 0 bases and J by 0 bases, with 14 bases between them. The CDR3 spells CSARDTRRLANTGELFF. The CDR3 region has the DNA TGCAGTGCTAGAGATACAAGGAGACTCGCGAACACCGGGGAGCTGTTTTTT.